A single sample gave rise to the 22 T cell receptor beta chains below, sequenced in a study of beta chain features in type 1 diabetes. Study-wide points: The study found moderately but significantly shorter TCRB CDR3s in all four CD4+ subsets of Type 1 diabetes patients.

cDNA synthesis used the whole RNA isolate, giving expressed TCRB sequences. Generated by immunoSEQ multiplex PCR, the TCRdb table keeps only in-frame clones and is missing some. The repertoire holds 600,000 or so clones, with 11% to 15% as singletons. Their antigen targets remain unknown. Sequencing was done on a sample of naive CD4+ T cells from blood. The source is a man between 18 and 35 years old with type 1 diabetes.

V is TRBV15 and J is TRBJ1-6; D ambiguous. The V and J ends lost 8 bases and 14 bases respectively, with 19 bases between them. Germline V gene lookup returns CDR1 LNHNV and CDR2 YYDKDF (reference sequence). The CDR3 runs 13 residues. In DNA, the CDR3 is TGTGCCACCCGAAGCGTGGGAGCCCCATCCCTCCACTTT. As protein: CATRSVGAPSLHF.

The genes are TRBV13 and TRBJ2-7; 8 bases are shared with TRBD1. Germline trimming cut 4 bases from V and 3 bases from J; bases unmatched to any gene: 8. The CDR3 length is 15 residues. CDR1 and CDR2 from the germline V gene are PRHDT and FYEKMQ (reference sequence). The CDR3 nucleotides are TGTGCCAGCAGCTCAAATCACAGGGGGAACTACGAGCAGTACTTC. Residues: CASSSNHRGNYEQYF.

This clone showed up just a few times. The chain employs TRBV30 and TRBJ1-1, with 8 bases aligning to TRBD1. The CDR3 sequence is 17 residues long. Germline CDR1 GTSNPN, CDR2 SVGIG (reference sequence). The ends lost 5 bases at V and 0 bases at J; junction bases unmatched: 14. The CDR3 nucleotides read TGTGCCTGGGCCCCGGGCGGGGCAGGGGGCATGAACACTGAAGCTTTCTTT. This sequence encodes CAWAPGGAGGMNTEAFF.

The rearrangement joins TRBV7-9 to TRBJ2-5, with TRBD2 identical over 10 bases. This CDR3 comprises 15 residues. The germline V gene has CDR1 SEHNR and CDR2 FQNEAQ (reference sequence). V trimming: 0 bases; J trimming: 5 bases; junction bases outside the gene matches: 3. The CDR3 nucleotides read TGTGCCAGCAGCTTAGCCCTAGCGGGAGTGGAGACCCAGTACTTC. Translated, it gives CASSLALAGVETQYF.

This sequence joins TRBV19 and TRBJ1-4; D unresolved. The V gene's germline CDR1 is LNHDA and CDR2 SQIVND (reference sequence). V was pared by 7 bases and J by 13 bases, with 10 bases between. This CDR3 contains 10 residues. In nucleotides, the CDR3 is TGTGCCAGTACCCGGGTGGTACTGTTTTTT. Translation: CASTRVVLFF.

In this sample, this clone turned up a few times. The genes are TRBV7-9 and TRBJ1-4, with TRBD1 matching 8 bases. The CDR3 covers 14 residues. With 6 bases clipped from V and 4 bases from J, the junction kept 4 bases outside the gene matches. Germline CDR1 reads SEHNR; CDR2 reads FQNEAQ (reference sequence). The CDR3 region has the DNA TGTGCCAGCAGAACGGACAGGGATAATGAAAAACTGTTTTTT. Its translation: CASRTDRDNEKLFF.

This clone was found a few times. The chain uses TRBV28 and TRBJ1-5, with unresolved D. In germline, CDR1 is MDHEN, CDR2 SYDVKM. The CDR3 runs to 12 residues. Deletions cut 3 bases from V and 15 bases from J, with 15 bases between. The chain's CDR3 is CASSFNSGYWHF. As DNA, the CDR3 is TGTGCCAGCAGTTTTAACAGCGGCTATTGGCATTTT.

This clone was detected only a few times. V is TRBV6-6 and J is TRBJ2-7, with D uncertain. In germline, CDR1 is MNHNY, CDR2 SVGAGI (reference sequence). The ends were cut back, 8 bases at V and 4 bases at J, with 12 bases in the middle. The CDR3 spans 12 residues. CDR3 nucleotides: TGTGCCAGCGAACTCAATCGTTACGAGCAGTACTTC. Protein: CASELNRYEQYF.

The rearrangement uses TRBV4-2 and TRBJ2-1; D possibly corresponds to TRBD2 (6 bases). Between the trimmed V and J ends, which lost 1 base and 8 bases, there was a span of 21 bases. The CDR3 is 17 residues long. Germline V lookup: CDR1 LGHNA, CDR2 YNFKEQ. DNA of the CDR3: TGTGCCAGCAGCCAAGGGGACGGGAGCGGTTCTATCGATGAGCAGTTCTTC. Protein sequence: CASSQGDGSGSIDEQFF.

V gene TRBV30 combines with J gene TRBJ2-7; tentatively, D is TRBD2 (6 bases). This CDR3 is 15 amino acids long. Looked up from germline, CDR1 is GTSNPN and CDR2 is SVGIG (reference sequence). Trimming shortened V by 3 bases and J by 0 bases, and 15 bases separated the two germline ends. CDR3 region: CAWRRPGRGSYEQYF. CDR3 nucleotides: TGTGCCTGGAGAAGACCCGGGAGAGGCTCCTACGAGCAGTACTTC.

This clone was counted only a few times. The chain links TRBV6-6 to TRBJ2-7; 12 nucleotides align to TRBD1. The CDR3 sequence is 13 residues long. With 10 bases clipped from V and 4 bases from J, the junction kept 5 bases outside the gene matches. CDR1 and CDR2 (germline): MNHNY, SVGAGI (reference sequence). The CDR3 protein is CAIGTGGLYEQYF. The CDR3 bases are TGTGCCATTGGGACAGGGGGCCTTTACGAGCAGTACTTC.

Turning to this clone: This sample also contains other DNA sequences that code for the same CDR3. This rearrangement joins TRBV28 to TRBJ2-6; no firm D call. The CDR3 consists of 15 residues. V lost 4 bases and J lost 1, with 8 bases in between. Germline lookup yields CDR1 MDHEN and CDR2 SYDVKM. CDR3 sequence reads: CASSSPSSGANVLTF. CDR3 sequence (DNA): TGTGCCAGCAGTTCCCCCTCGTCTGGGGCCAACGTCCTGACTTTC.

In its sample, this clone was seen a few times. The V call is TRBV6-6, the J call TRBJ2-5; D remains unclear. Germline CDR1 and CDR2: MNHNY and SVGAGI (reference sequence). This CDR3 has 13 amino acids. The V end was cut by 6 bases, the J end by 5 bases, with 13 bases between. The CDR3 coding sequence is TGTGCCAGCAGCCCTAGAGGCCAGGAGACCCAGTACTTC. Its protein is CASSPRGQETQYF.

The sample holds a few counts of this clone. The chain recombines TRBV11-2 with TRBJ1-2; no definite D call. Germline assignment: CDR1 SGHAT and CDR2 FQNNGV. The V and J ends lost 2 bases and 0 bases respectively, with 10 bases between them. The CDR3 runs to 15 residues. This CDR3 is CASSLIAGSNYGYTF. DNA for the CDR3: TGTGCCAGCAGCTTAATCGCCGGTTCTAACTATGGCTACACCTTC.

This clone was counted only a few times. The chain joins TRBV6-1 to TRBJ1-1; D is perhaps TRBD1 (5 bases). From germline, CDR1 is MNHNS and CDR2 SASEGT. The CDR3 loop spans 12 amino acids. The V and J ends lost 6 bases and 1 base respectively, with 6 bases between them. The CDR3 spells CASSDRNTEAFF. The CDR3 DNA reads as TGTGCCAGCAGCGACAGGAACACTGAAGCTTTCTTT.

The chain couples TRBV27 to TRBJ1-4; 8 bases fit TRBD1. The CDR3 covers 15 residues. Trimming cost V 6 bases and J 8 bases; bases outside gene matches: 11. The germline V gene encodes CDR1 MNHEY and CDR2 SMNVEV (reference sequence). The CDR3 region is CASSQKRTGREKLFF. In DNA, the CDR3 is TGTGCCAGCAGCCAAAAACGGACAGGGAGAGAAAAACTGTTTTTT.

The CDR3 DNA reads TGTGCCAGCAGCTTGGCCAGGACCATGAACACTGAAGCTTTCTTT. Translation gives CASSLARTMNTEAFF. The J gene is TRBJ1-1, the V gene TRBV5-4; the D is unclear. Trimming removed 0 bases at V and 0 bases at J, with 9 bases between. This CDR3 has 15 residues. Germline assignment: CDR1 SGHNT and CDR2 YYREEE (reference sequence).

This clone was counted only a few times. The gene calls are TRBV5-1 and TRBJ1-2; TRBD1 aligns across 7 bases. Germline trimming cut 4 bases from V and 8 bases from J; bases unmatched to any gene: 8. Germline CDR1 is SGHRS and CDR2 is YFSETQ. CDR3 length: 13 amino acids. The CDR3 region has the DNA TGCGCCAGCAGCCTTGGACAGGATCGCGGCTACACCTTC. Its protein product is CASSLGQDRGYTF.

The J gene is TRBJ2-5, the V gene TRBV25-1; 9 bases map to TRBD2. The CDR3 length is 13 residues. Germline V gene sequence: CDR1 MGHDK, CDR2 SYGVNS. The V segment lost 7 bases and the J segment 5 bases; nucleotides outside the gene matches: 5. The CDR3 reads CASILAGGETQYF. In DNA, the CDR3 is TGTGCCAGCATTCTGGCGGGGGGGGAGACCCAGTACTTC.

In its sample, this clone was seen a few times. The chain combines TRBV28 with TRBJ2-7; D may be TRBD1 (6 bases). The CDR3 totals 13 residues. From germline, CDR1 is MDHEN and CDR2 SYDVKM. Trimming took 5 bases from V and 3 from J, leaving 11 bases between them. CDR3: CASSAPQGYEQYF. The CDR3 DNA reads as TGTGCCAGCAGTGCCCCACAGGGCTACGAGCAGTACTTC.

The gene calls are TRBV30 and TRBJ2-6; no definite D call. The CDR3 covers 14 residues. CDR1 and CDR2 (germline): GTSNPN, SVGIG (reference sequence). The CDR3 region has the DNA TGTGGGATTCGGTTCGTGTCTGGGGCCAACGTCCTGACTTTC. It encodes CGIRFVSGANVLTF.

This clone was picked up a small number of times. The chain joins TRBV6-5 to TRBJ2-7; D might be TRBD2 (5 bases). Germline V gene lookup returns CDR1 MNHEY and CDR2 SVGAGI. The CDR3 sequence is 13 residues long. Trimming shortened V by 4 bases and J by 3 bases, and 10 bases separated the two germline ends. CDR3 DNA sequence: TGTGCCAGCAGTTCCGGGAAAGGCTACGAGCAGTACTTC. It specifies CASSSGKGYEQYF.